Listed below are T cell receptor beta chains from one sample, sequenced in a study of CD8+CD57+ T cells in acquired aplastic anemia. TCRdb re-derived calls from the reads in MiXCR, one entry per CDR3 protein. This table holds more than 40,000 distinct CDR3 sequences, around two thirds found once. Sequencing was carried out using sorted CD4+, CD8+, or CD8+CD57+ T cells (not recorded which) from PBMCs. The source is a human donor in good health, serving as a control. Each CDR3 is given with its conserved first and last residue. A D gene is named only where the DNA matches it firmly. Some rows mark clone size as missing; the rest say once, few, many or name a class of expanded clone.

V gene	J gene	clone size	D gene	CDR3 protein	CDR3 DNA
TRBV9	TRBJ1-6	once	-	CASSVDIGERSPLHF	TGTGCCAGCAGCGTAGATATAGGGGAACGTTCACCCCTCCACTTT
TRBV29-1	TRBJ2-7	medium-sized	TRBD1	CSVEGPGQGDGYEQYF	TGCAGCGTTGAAGGACCGGGACAGGGGGACGGCTACGAGCAGTACTTC
TRBV25-1	TRBJ1-2	-	-	CASSLKGGGYTF	TGTGCCAGCAGTTTAAAGGGAGGTGGCTACACCTTC
TRBV2	TRBJ2-2	-	-	CAGTKNAGELFF	TGTGCCGGCACCAAGAACGCCGGGGAGCTGTTTTTT
TRBV25-1	TRBJ2-3	few	-	CASSRTTGRITDTQYF	TGTGCCAGCAGTAGAACGACAGGGAGGATCACAGATACGCAGTATTTT
TRBV2	TRBJ2-7	-	-	CASTDEHIQGAYEQYF	TGTGCCAGCACCGACGAGCACATCCAAGGTGCCTACGAGCAGTACTTC
TRBV20-1	TRBJ2-1	-	TRBD2	CSARGLAGPFYNEQFF	TGCAGTGCTAGAGGTCTAGCGGGGCCATTTTACAATGAGCAGTTCTTC
TRBV5-4	TRBJ1-1	-	-	CASSLAGYLGAEAFF	TGTGCCAGCAGCTTGGCCGGGTACCTTGGGGCTGAAGCTTTCTTT
TRBV7-9	TRBJ1-2	-	-	CASSLGDNYGYTF	TGTGCCAGCAGCTTGGGGGATAACTATGGCTACACCTTC
TRBV2	TRBJ1-1	-	-	CASSVSGRGTEAFF	TGTGCCAGCAGTGTTTCCGGGAGGGGCACTGAAGCTTTCTTT
TRBV5-1	TRBJ2-3	-	-	CASRGDGASTDTQYF	TGCGCCAGCCGCGGGGACGGAGCTAGCACAGATACGCAGTATTTT
TRBV2	TRBJ1-6	-	TRBD1	CASRHRDRDSPLHF	TGTGCCAGCAGACACCGGGACAGGGACTCACCCCTCCACTTT
TRBV10-2	TRBJ2-1	few	-	CASSERNTYNEQFF	TGCGCCAGCAGTGAGCGGAATACCTACAATGAGCAGTTCTTC
TRBV6-1	TRBJ2-1	many	TRBD2	CASSVTSDPYNEQFF	TGTGCCAGCAGTGTGACTAGCGATCCCTACAATGAGCAGTTCTTC
TRBV7-8	TRBJ2-1	-	-	CASTDRTAPPYNEQFF	TGTGCCAGCACCGATAGGACAGCCCCGCCCTACAATGAGCAGTTCTTC
TRBV15	TRBJ1-5	-	TRBD1	CATSSRTGTDYQPQHF	TGTGCCACCAGCAGCCGCACCGGGACAGACTATCAGCCCCAGCATTTT
TRBV19	TRBJ1-1	-	-	CASSIMGIEAFF	TGTGCCAGTAGTATTATGGGAATTGAAGCTTTCTTT
TRBV7-9	TRBJ1-1	-	-	CASSSYTEAFF	TGTGCCAGCAGCTCTTACACTGAAGCTTTCTTT
TRBV2	TRBJ1-2	-	TRBD1	CASSEQGAGGYTF	TGTGCCAGCAGTGAACAGGGGGCGGGCGGCTACACCTTC
TRBV7-3	TRBJ2-7	-	-	CASSTEGGIGYEQYF	TGTGCCAGCAGCACCGAGGGAGGCATTGGCTACGAGCAGTACTTC
TRBV7-4	TRBJ2-7	-	-	CASSLDLGPNEQYF	TGTGCCAGCAGCTTAGATTTGGGTCCCAACGAGCAGTACTTC
TRBV20-1	TRBJ1-1	-	-	CSARQADGTEAFF	TGCAGTGCCCGGCAGGCTGACGGCACTGAAGCTTTCTTT
TRBV14	TRBJ2-1	-	-	CASSQAINEQFF	TGTGCCAGCAGCCAAGCGATCAATGAGCAGTTCTTC
TRBV10-3	TRBJ1-1	-	-	CAIGADAGRVGNTEAFF	TGTGCCATCGGGGCCGACGCAGGAAGGGTAGGGAACACTGAAGCTTTCTTT
TRBV7-3	TRBJ1-1	many	TRBD1	CASSAGTGSTEAFF	TGTGCCAGCAGCGCCGGGACAGGGAGCACTGAAGCTTTCTTT
TRBV2	TRBJ1-2	-	-	CASREKDRYGYTF	TGTGCCAGCAGGGAGAAGGATCGCTATGGCTACACCTTC
TRBV25-1	TRBJ2-5	-	TRBD2	CASSESSTLAGQRTQYF	TGTGCCAGCAGTGAATCCTCCACCCTAGCGGGGCAAAGGACCCAGTACTTC
TRBV19	TRBJ2-3	few	TRBD1	CATQGAGRSTDTQYF	TGTGCCACCCAGGGGGCGGGGAGGAGTACAGATACGCAGTATTTT
TRBV25-1	TRBJ2-1	-	-	CASNGRATVENEQFF	TGTGCCAGCAATGGCAGGGCTACCGTTGAAAATGAGCAGTTCTTC
TRBV29-1	TRBJ1-2	-	-	CSVDGGYTF	TGCAGCGTTGACGGTGGCTACACCTTC
TRBV7-2	TRBJ2-1	-	-	CASSFFYEQFF	TGTGCCAGCAGCTTTTTCTATGAGCAGTTCTTC
TRBV2	TRBJ1-1	-	-	CASSGRTEAFF	TGTGCCAGCAGTGGGAGGACTGAAGCTTTCTTT
TRBV10-1	TRBJ2-7	-	-	CASSDGAGSSYEQYF	TGCGCCAGCAGTGATGGGGCAGGGAGCTCCTACGAGCAGTACTTC
TRBV2	TRBJ1-2	-	TRBD1	CASGTGGFGGYTF	TGTGCCAGTGGGACAGGGGGTTTTGGTGGCTACACCTTC
TRBV19	TRBJ2-3	-	TRBD1	CASSTTRQGRTQYF	TGTGCCAGTAGTACCACGAGACAGGGACGTACGCAGTATTTT
TRBV5-1	TRBJ2-3	-	-	CASSPSLGTDTQYF	TGCGCCAGCAGCCCCTCACTCGGCACAGATACGCAGTATTTT
TRBV2	TRBJ1-1	-	-	CASSFRTEMNTEAFF	TGTGCCAGCAGTTTCCGGACGGAGATGAACACTGAAGCTTTCTTT
TRBV29-1	TRBJ2-3	-	TRBD1	CSVLRGTTDTQYF	TGCAGCGTTCTCAGGGGGACCACAGATACGCAGTATTTT
TRBV25-1	TRBJ1-1	-	-	CASSESGTRVKAFF	TGTGCCAGCAGCGAATCCGGGACAAGGGTTAAAGCTTTCTTT
TRBV2	TRBJ2-7	few	-	CASSARKTGDYEQYF	TGTGCCAGCAGTGCTAGAAAGACCGGAGACTACGAGCAGTACTTC